The 31 T cell receptor beta chains below were found in one sample sequenced in a study of T cells in localized non-small cell lung cancer. Generated by immunoSEQ multiplex PCR, the TCRdb table keeps only in-frame clones and is missing some. This table holds roughly 71,000 clones, roughly nine tenths found once. Specimen: peripheral blood, collected before any cancer treatment. The receptors were gathered from a male donor at least 60 years old with stage III squamous cell lung carcinoma.

The chain employs TRBV18 and TRBJ1-1; the D gene is possibly TRBD1 (6 bases). V was cut by 2 bases and J by 0 bases, with 10 bases left in between. This CDR3 is 15 amino acids long. Germline CDR1 and CDR2: KGHSH and LQKENI. The DNA of the CDR3 is TGTGCCAGCTCACCATGGACAGAGATGAACACTGAAGCTTTCTTT. Amino acid sequence: CASSPWTEMNTEAFF.

The chain joins TRBV5-4 to TRBJ2-2; D is possibly TRBD1 or TRBD2 (6 bases each). V was clipped by 3 bases and J by 6 bases, with 15 bases between them. CDR1 is SGHNT and CDR2 is YYREEE in the germline V gene (reference sequence). The CDR3 has 15 residues. CDR3 amino acids: CASSSLSRGAGELFF. The DNA of the CDR3 is TGTGCCAGCAGCTCCCTCTCTAGGGGGGCCGGGGAGCTGTTTTTT.

Concerning this clone itself: Because it lacks the conserved phenylalanine or tryptophan at the end, this CDR3 is likely a read error. Because the CDR3's place on the DNA is in doubt, the DNA is left out and the CDR3 is given as listed by TCRdb. The rearrangement links TRBV7-5 to TRBJ2-3. TRBV7-5 is assigned pseudogene status. The CDR3 region is 16 residues in length, termini included. The chain's CDR3 is CARSPPGRRPTDTQYL.

J is TRBJ1-1 and V is TRBV19; D remains unclear. Germline loops: CDR1 LNHDA, CDR2 SQIVND (reference sequence). The CDR3 runs 14 residues. The V end lost 6 bases, the J end lost 1 base, and 12 bases lay between the germline ends. The CDR3 here is CASSFLGRNTEAFF. The CDR3 DNA reads TGTGCCAGTAGCTTCTTGGGAAGGAACACTGAAGCTTTCTTT.

The V and J genes are TRBV9 and TRBJ1-6; no clear D gene. The CDR3 runs 14 residues. CDR1 SGDLS and CDR2 YYNGEE come from the germline V gene. The V gene lost 4 bases and the J gene lost 6 bases, with 11 bases spanning the gap. The CDR3 loop reads CASSLDLTNSPLHF. The CDR3 bases are TGTGCCAGCAGCTTGGACCTCACTAATTCACCCCTCCACTTT.

V usage is TRBV5-1 and J usage is TRBJ2-5; D is ambiguous. This CDR3 region has 14 residues. Trimming stripped 3 bases from V and 2 bases from J, with 11 bases between. The germline V gene has CDR1 SGHRS and CDR2 YFSETQ. The CDR3 sequence: CASSWASGQETQYF. CDR3 bases: TGCGCCAGCAGCTGGGCAAGTGGGCAAGAGACCCAGTACTTC.

This chain uses TRBV5-1 with TRBJ2-1; 15 nucleotides line up with TRBD2. V was pared by 3 bases and J by 4 bases, with 2 bases of the junction left unmatched. This CDR3 spans 16 amino acids. Germline V gene lookup returns CDR1 SGHRS and CDR2 YFSETQ. This CDR3 is CASSWGLAGGYNEQFF. The CDR3 DNA reads TGCGCCAGCAGCTGGGGACTAGCGGGGGGTTACAATGAGCAGTTCTTC.

V is TRBV30 and J is TRBJ1-2; D is unclear. This CDR3 spans 13 amino acids. V was trimmed by 0 bases and J by 3 bases, leaving 8 bases between them. The V gene's germline CDR1 is GTSNPN and CDR2 SVGIG (reference sequence). CDR3 amino acids: CAWSVPGDYGYTF. The CDR3 nucleotides are TGTGCCTGGAGTGTACCGGGTGACTATGGCTACACCTTC.

In this sample, this clone turned up once. The rearrangement joins TRBV5-4 to TRBJ1-1, with 12 positions matching TRBD1. Unmatched junction bases numbered 7, after V lost 0 bases and J lost 1 base. This CDR3 has 18 residues. CDR1 and CDR2 (germline): SGHNT, YYREEE (reference sequence). The CDR3 loop reads CASSLGVAGQGANTEAFF. The CDR3 DNA reads TGTGCCAGCAGCTTGGGGGTTGCGGGACAGGGGGCGAACACTGAAGCTTTCTTT.

The chain is built from TRBV2 and TRBJ2-2; 9 bases agree with TRBD1. Germline V gene data show CDR1 as SNHLY and CDR2 as FYNNEI. The V gene end was trimmed by 8 bases and the J gene end by 5 bases; junction bases not matched to a gene: 6. This CDR3 region has 14 residues. The CDR3 loop reads CASGTGMLTGELFF. CDR3 bases: TGTGCCAGCGGGACAGGGATGTTAACCGGGGAGCTGTTTTTT.

V gene TRBV5-1 combines with J gene TRBJ1-5; no reliable D call. This CDR3 contains 14 residues. Germline values: CDR1 SGHRS, CDR2 YFSETQ. V lost 3 bases, J lost 2 bases, and 9 bases lay in between. The CDR3 sequence: CASSSDGGNQPQHF. DNA for the CDR3: TGCGCCAGCAGCTCGGACGGGGGCAATCAGCCCCAGCATTTT.

The chain employs TRBV5-4 and TRBJ1-1, with 7 positions matching TRBD1. J was trimmed by 7 bases and V by 1 base; bases with no gene match: 10. CDR1 and CDR2 (germline): SGHNT, YYREEE (reference sequence). The CDR3 is 15 residues long. As DNA, the CDR3 is TGTGCCAGCAGCTTGACCGGGACAGTCCGTAGTGAAGCTTTCTTT. It yields the protein CASSLTGTVRSEAFF.

The chain recombines TRBV19 with TRBJ2-5; tentatively, D is TRBD2 (5 bases). Trimming shortened V by 5 bases and J by 4 bases, and 14 bases separated the two germline ends. Germline assignment: CDR1 LNHDA and CDR2 SQIVND (reference sequence). The CDR3 runs to 14 residues. CDR3 sequence: CASSRHRDSETQYF. CDR3 bases: TGTGCCAGTAGTCGGCACCGGGATTCAGAGACCCAGTACTTC.

The CDR3 region has the DNA TGTGCCAGTAGCCTCGGGACTCGACCAGGAGATACGCAGTATTTT. Protein: CASSLGTRPGDTQYF. The chain is built from TRBV19 and TRBJ2-3; possible D gene TRBD2, 6 bases. Germline loops: CDR1 LNHDA, CDR2 SQIVND (reference sequence). The CDR3 totals 15 residues. Trimming stripped 6 bases from V and 5 bases from J, with 18 bases between.

The chain recombines TRBV11-2 with TRBJ2-5; 8 bases map to TRBD2. Germline-derived CDR1 and CDR2 are SGHAT and FQNNGV. Trimming at V came to 8 bases and at J to 1 base, leaving 9 bases not matched to a gene. The CDR3 covers 15 residues. The CDR3 is CASSRGVAFQETQYF. The CDR3 region has the DNA TGTGCCAGCTCGCGGGGGGTGGCGTTCCAAGAGACCCAGTACTTC.

This chain joins TRBV4-2 and TRBJ2-7; TRBD2 matches at 11 bases. The V gene's germline CDR1 is LGHNA and CDR2 YNFKEQ. The CDR3 length is 18 residues. V shed 1 base, J shed 2 bases, and the junction held 10 bases outside the gene matches. The CDR3 region has the DNA TGTGCCAGCAGCCAAGTCACTAGCGGGGGTCCCGCTACCTACGAGCAGTACTTC. The encoded protein is CASSQVTSGGPATYEQYF.

This rearrangement joins TRBV27 to TRBJ1-5; D is uncertain. The V gene lost 3 bases and the J gene lost 7 bases, with 13 bases spanning the gap. The CDR3 is made up of 14 amino acids. CDR1 and CDR2 from the germline V gene are MNHEY and SMNVEV (reference sequence). CDR3 in DNA: TGTGCCAGCAGTTTGTTTCGAGGTGGGCAGCCCCAGCATTTT. Amino acids: CASSLFRGGQPQHF.

This sequence joins TRBV7-8 and TRBJ2-1, with D unclear. The germline V and J ends were trimmed by 2 bases and 5 bases, with 13 bases remaining between them. The CDR3 covers 15 residues. Germline CDR1 and CDR2: SGHVS and FQNEAQ. In DNA, the CDR3 is TGTGCCAGCAGCTTAAACCGGAACGAGGACAATGAGCAGTTCTTC. This gives the protein CASSLNRNEDNEQFF.

This rearrangement joins TRBV2 to TRBJ1-2, with D maybe TRBD1 (6 bases). Germline assignment: CDR1 SNHLY and CDR2 FYNNEI. V lost 6 bases to trimming and J lost 0 bases, with 11 bases between them. This CDR3 region has 14 residues. This CDR3 reads CASRRDTANYGYTF. The CDR3 region has the DNA TGTGCCAGCAGGCGGGACACGGCTAACTATGGCTACACCTTC.

The CDR3 nucleotides are TGTGCCAGCAGCTCGGGCTTTGGGGGAGAGGACACTGAAGCTTTCTTT. Translating gives CASSSGFGGEDTEAFF. V usage is TRBV11-2 and J usage is TRBJ1-1, with D possibly matching TRBD1 (5 bases). Trimming removed 4 bases at V and 3 bases at J, with 18 bases between. In germline, CDR1 is SGHAT, CDR2 FQNNGV. The CDR3 has 16 amino acids.

The gene calls are TRBV4-2 and TRBJ1-1; TRBD1 matches at 7 bases. Germline assignment: CDR1 LGHNA and CDR2 YNFKEQ. The CDR3 totals 16 residues. V lost 0 bases, J lost 5 bases, and 9 bases stayed unmatched. CDR3 in amino acids: CASSQETGWRGTEAFF. The CDR3, as DNA: TGTGCCAGCAGCCAAGAGACAGGGTGGAGGGGGACTGAAGCTTTCTTT.

This chain uses TRBV6-1 with TRBJ2-7; D unclear. The CDR3 spans 13 residues. From germline, CDR1 is MNHNS and CDR2 SASEGT. V was clipped by 3 bases and J by 5 bases, with 11 bases between them. CDR3 nucleotides: TGTGCCAGCAGTGACCGGTGGTTGGACGAGCAGTACGTC. It is translated as CASSDRWLDEQYV.

The V gene is TRBV7-9, the J gene TRBJ1-2; no firm D call. The germline CDR1 and CDR2 sequences are SEHNR and FQNEAQ (reference sequence). The CDR3 contains 13 residues. The V gene lost 5 bases and the J gene lost 2 bases, with 9 bases spanning the gap. CDR3 sequence reads: CASSPSGNYGYTF. The CDR3 DNA sequence: TGTGCCAGCAGCCCGTCCGGGAACTATGGCTACACCTTC.

This clone has only a few counts. The chain links TRBV10-3 to TRBJ2-1, with 13 nucleotides matching TRBD2. The germline V gene encodes CDR1 ENHRY and CDR2 SYGVKD. V lost 6 bases to trimming and J lost 10 bases; unmatched junction nucleotides: 9. There are 15 residues in the CDR3. CDR3 amino acids: CAISQLAGGPGEQFF. CDR3 coding DNA: TGTGCCATCAGCCAACTAGCGGGGGGGCCAGGGGAGCAGTTCTTC.

The J gene is TRBJ2-3, the V gene TRBV30; 8 nucleotides agree with TRBD2. There are 16 residues in the CDR3. Germline CDR1 reads GTSNPN; CDR2 reads SVGIG (reference sequence). The V gene end was trimmed by 0 bases and the J gene end by 5 bases; junction bases not matched to a gene: 10. The CDR3: CAWSVDRRGVRDTQYF. In DNA form, the CDR3 reads TGTGCCTGGAGTGTAGATAGGCGGGGGGTGAGAGATACGCAGTATTTT.

The rearrangement links TRBV19 to TRBJ1-3; no clear D. Germline values: CDR1 LNHDA, CDR2 SQIVND (reference sequence). This CDR3 spans 15 amino acids. V was clipped by 3 bases and J by 0 bases, with 9 bases between them. CDR3 loop: CASSMDQSSGNTIYF. As DNA, the CDR3 is TGTGCCAGTAGTATGGATCAGAGCTCTGGAAACACCATATATTTT.

This clone was seen a single time. V gene TRBV5-6 combines with J gene TRBJ1-4; D is unresolved. CDR1 and CDR2 (germline): SGHDT, YYEEEE. This CDR3 comprises 13 residues. The V and J ends lost 0 bases and 7 bases respectively, with 7 bases between them. DNA for the CDR3: TGTGCCAGCAGCTTGGCCGGGTCTGAAAAACTGTTTTTT. Amino acid sequence: CASSLAGSEKLFF.

This sequence joins TRBV28 and TRBJ1-1, with D hard to call. Germline V gene lookup returns CDR1 MDHEN and CDR2 SYDVKM. V was trimmed by 6 bases and J by 8 bases, leaving 19 bases between them. The CDR3 sequence is 14 residues long. Written as DNA, the CDR3 is TGTGCCAGCAGGGTCGGAGGGATGGCGGGGGAAGCTTTCTTT. It is translated as CASRVGGMAGEAFF.

The chain combines TRBV9 with TRBJ1-5; 11 bases fit TRBD1. J lost 6 bases, V lost 0 bases, and 11 bases had no gene match. The germline V gene encodes CDR1 SGDLS and CDR2 YYNGEE. The CDR3 loop spans 18 amino acids. The CDR3 bases are TGTGCCAGCAGCGTAGTGAAGGGGGACAGGGGGGATGGTCAGCCCCAGCATTTT. It codes for CASSVVKGDRGDGQPQHF.

The chain uses TRBV5-5 and TRBJ1-6, with TRBD1 matching over 9 bases. Germline V gene data show CDR1 as SGHKS and CDR2 as YYEKEE (reference sequence). There are 16 residues in the CDR3. Trimming at V came to 1 base and at J to 13 bases, leaving 12 bases not matched to a gene. CDR3 DNA sequence: TGTGCCAGCAGCTTGATAGAAAGGACAGGGGCCTTCCCCCTCCACTTT. The encoded protein is CASSLIERTGAFPLHF.

V usage is TRBV28 and J usage is TRBJ1-1; 8 nucleotides line up with TRBD1. The CDR3 runs to 13 residues. The germline V gene encodes CDR1 MDHEN and CDR2 SYDVKM. Trimming took 3 bases from V and 5 from J; bases not matched to a gene: 2. DNA for the CDR3: TGTGCCAGCAGTTTGCAGGGGGCAACTGAAGCTTTCTTT. Translation gives CASSLQGATEAFF.